Presented here are 23 T cell receptor beta chains from one specimen sequenced in a study of regulatory T cells in long-lasting Graves disease. The sample's time point: newly diagnosed GD, antithyroid drugs for less than 3 months. PBMC RNA served as the TCR library source. For TCR beta, libraries came from iRepertoire HTBI primers and Arm-PCR of CDR3 regions. MiXCR, applied by TCRdb to the multiplex PCR reads, yields one record per CDR3 protein. The sample contains 550,000 to 600,000 distinct CDR3 sequences, about 16% of which appear only once. The data also belong to a second study, concerning T cells in Graves' hyperthyroidism and ophthalmopathy.

The sequences come from peripheral blood mononuclear cells (PBMCs), collected at new diagnosis, from a patient treated with antithyroid drugs. The receptors stem from a man between 18 and 35 years old with Graves disease.

This clonotype has a count of ten or more. This chain joins TRBV6-1 and TRBJ1-4; D is undetermined. Germline CDR1 MNHNS, CDR2 SASEGT. This CDR3 has 14 residues. V shed 1 base and J shed 8 bases, with 11 bases lying between them. The CDR3: CASSEGGSGEKLFF. The CDR3 DNA sequence: TGTGCCAGCAGTGAAGGCGGCAGTGGAGAAAAACTGTTTTTT.

This clonotype was seen more than once but under ten times. The chain employs TRBV19 and TRBJ1-3; possibly TRBD1 for D (6 bases). V lost 8 bases and J lost 5, with 16 bases in between. CDR3 length: 14 amino acids. Germline V gene data show CDR1 as LNHDA and CDR2 as SQIVND (reference sequence). CDR3 nucleotides: TGTGCCAGTGATCCGTCCAGGGGAAGAAACACCATATATTTT. Protein product: CASDPSRGRNTIYF.

The chain uses TRBV9 and TRBJ1-3, with D perhaps TRBD1 (5 bases). The CDR3 loop spans 16 amino acids. Per the germline V gene, CDR1 is SGDLS and CDR2 is YYNGEE. Trimming pared 1 base from V and 8 bases from J, leaving 19 bases between. CDR3 DNA sequence: TGTGCCAGCAGCGTAATGGTAGGGGAGGCGTGGGACACCATATATTTT. Residues: CASSVMVGEAWDTIYF.

This clonotype was recorded at least ten times. J is TRBJ2-5 and V is TRBV18; 7 positions match TRBD1. The V segment lost 4 bases and the J segment 5 bases; nucleotides outside the gene matches: 4. CDR1 is KGHSH, CDR2 LQKENI, per germline. The CDR3 is 13 amino acids. The CDR3 DNA reads TGTGCCAGCTCACGAGGGGGCCTGGAGACCCAGTACTTC. It is translated as CASSRGGLETQYF.

The chain's CDR3 is CAWSMDIDTGNTIYF. The CDR3 DNA reads as TGTGCCTGGAGTATGGACATCGACACTGGAAACACCATATATTTT. V and J are TRBV30 and TRBJ1-3; TRBD1 is a possible D gene (5 bases). The V gene's germline CDR1 is GTSNPN and CDR2 SVGIG (reference sequence). The CDR3 is made up of 15 amino acids. Trimming took off 2 bases at V and 2 bases at J, with 13 bases between the two ends.

Details on this clonotype: At one end, the junction sequence differs from germline, possibly due to a read error. The chain has TRBV4-1 and TRBJ1-1; weak D call: TRBD1 (5 bases). The CDR3 contains 15 residues. Germline loops: CDR1 MGHRA, CDR2 YSYEKL. This chain's CDR3 is CASSQAGTVNTEAFF. The CDR3, as DNA: TGTGCCAGCAGCCAGGCCGGGACGGTGAACACTGAAGCTTTCTTT.

This clonotype was detected a few times. The chain combines TRBV7-9 with TRBJ2-1, with D perhaps matching TRBD1 (5 bases). Trimming pared 7 bases from V and 9 bases from J, leaving 19 bases between. This CDR3 is 14 amino acids long. CDR1 is SEHNR and CDR2 is FQNEAQ in the germline V gene (reference sequence). CDR3 in amino acids: CASTFQQGNGEQFF. CDR3 coding DNA: TGTGCCAGCACCTTTCAGCAGGGAAATGGTGAGCAGTTCTTC.

This clonotype was recorded a few times. The chain recombines TRBV30 with TRBJ2-1, with 7 bases that match TRBD2. The germline V gene has CDR1 GTSNPN and CDR2 SVGIG (reference sequence). Unmatched junction bases numbered 1, after V lost 2 bases and J lost 9 bases. This CDR3 has 11 residues. In DNA, the CDR3 is TGTGCCTGGAGTCGGGGGGTTGAGCAGTTCTTC. It codes for CAWSRGVEQFF.

This clonotype was detected a few times. The rearrangement joins TRBV18 to TRBJ2-5, with D unclear. Germline CDR1 KGHSH, CDR2 LQKENI. The V and J ends lost 1 base and 5 bases respectively, with 5 bases between them. The CDR3 covers 12 residues. The CDR3 region is CASSPLSETQYF. The CDR3 DNA sequence: TGTGCCAGCTCACCACTCTCGGAGACCCAGTACTTC.

The V call is TRBV7-9, the J call TRBJ1-1, with D perhaps matching TRBD1 (5 bases). CDR3 length: 15 amino acids. Germline CDR1 and CDR2: SEHNR and FQNEAQ (reference sequence). V was pared by 5 bases and J by 1 base, with 14 bases between. Here the CDR3 DNA reads TGTGCCAGCAGCCACGGGGGGAACCCGAACACTGAAGCTTTCTTT. As protein: CASSHGGNPNTEAFF.

This clonotype was seen ten or more times. The chain links TRBV6-5 to TRBJ2-5, with D possibly matching TRBD2 (6 bases). Per the germline V gene, CDR1 is MNHEY and CDR2 is SVGAGI. The CDR3 is 14 amino acids. Trimming removed 2 bases from V and 5 bases from J, with 12 bases in between. CDR3 coding DNA: TGTGCCAGCAGTTACGTGTCAGGGAGGGAGACCCAGTACTTC. It codes for CASSYVSGRETQYF.

The chain couples TRBV5-1 to TRBJ2-4; either TRBD1 or TRBD2 may fit D (5 bases each). The V and J ends lost 4 bases and 6 bases respectively, with 20 bases between them. Germline values: CDR1 SGHRS, CDR2 YFSETQ. The CDR3 length is 16 residues. Here the CDR3 reads CASSPSPGPFGNIQYF. CDR3 sequence (DNA): TGCGCCAGCAGCCCGAGCCCGGGGCCTTTTGGAAACATTCAGTACTTC.

At least ten counts were recorded for this clonotype. This chain uses TRBV7-9 with TRBJ2-7; TRBD2 aligns across 7 bases. Germline V gives CDR1 SEHNR, CDR2 FQNEAQ (reference sequence). Germline trimming cut 3 bases from V and 0 bases from J; bases unmatched to any gene: 5. The CDR3 runs to 15 residues. The CDR3 sequence: CASSFQGGNSYEQYF. DNA of the CDR3: TGTGCCAGCAGCTTCCAGGGAGGGAACTCCTACGAGCAGTACTTC. The complete variable domain, with remaining parts taken from reference TRBV7-9 and TRBJ2-7, reads DTGVSQNPRHKITKRGQNVTFRCDPISEHNRLYWYRQTLGQGPEFLTYFQNEAQLEKSRLLSDRFSAERPKGSFSTLEIQRTEQGDSAMYLCASSFQGGNSYEQYFGPGTRLTVT.

Concerning this clonotype itself: Its ends do not fully match the called genes, so a read error is possible. The V call is TRBV7-8, the J call TRBJ1-1; D is unresolved. The germline gives CDR1 SGHVS, CDR2 FQNEAQ. This CDR3 has 13 residues. For the CDR3, the DNA is TGTGCCAGCAACTTAAGGAGGGCCACTGAAGCTTTCTTT. Translating it yields CASNLRRATEAFF.

This clonotype showed up just a few times. The chain employs TRBV28 and TRBJ1-5; unclear D gene. From germline, CDR1 is MDHEN and CDR2 SYDVKM. The V end lost 7 bases, the J end lost 0 bases, and 22 bases lay between the germline ends. This CDR3 is 18 amino acids long. The CDR3 nucleotides read TGTGCCAGCACCTTAGGAGGCCCCAGCTACCATAGCAATCAGCCCCAGCATTTT. Amino acids: CASTLGGPSYHSNQPQHF.

The table lists this clonotype with many counts. The chain recombines TRBV28 with TRBJ1-1, with a tentative D call TRBD1 (6 bases). The V and J ends lost 10 bases and 0 bases respectively, with 21 bases between them. CDR1 and CDR2 from the germline V gene are MDHEN and SYDVKM. This CDR3 is built from 16 residues. The CDR3 is CAIRGGGRPVNTEAFF. The CDR3 DNA is TGTGCCATAAGAGGGGGGGGGCGCCCGGTGAACACTGAAGCTTTCTTT.

The table lists this clonotype with many counts. The chain joins TRBV7-9 to TRBJ2-1; TRBD1 might be the D (5 bases). The CDR3 contains 16 residues. Trimming left V 5 bases short and J 7 bases short, with 21 bases between. Looked up from germline, CDR1 is SEHNR and CDR2 is FQNEAQ (reference sequence). The CDR3 region is CASSPEHQGRWNEQFF. CDR3 DNA sequence: TGTGCCAGCAGCCCCGAACATCAGGGCCGGTGGAATGAGCAGTTCTTC.

In its sample, this clonotype was seen many times. This rearrangement joins TRBV6-9 to TRBJ2-7; 9 nucleotides line up with TRBD1. Germline CDR1 MNHGY, CDR2 SVAAGI. CDR3 length equals 15 residues. The J segment lost 5 bases and the V segment lost 4 bases, leaving 9 bases of the junction unmatched. CDR3 nucleotides: TGTGCCAGCAGTTCGACAGGGGGACTGGGCCACGAGCAGTACTTC. It yields the protein CASSSTGGLGHEQYF.

This clonotype occurred many times. The chain has TRBV3-1 and TRBJ2-5; D tentatively reads TRBD1 or TRBD2 (5 bases each). Trimming took 4 bases from V and 4 from J, leaving 7 bases between them. Germline V gives CDR1 LGHDT, CDR2 YNNKEL (reference sequence). This CDR3 contains 12 residues. CDR3 region: CASSPGAETQYF. DNA for the CDR3: TGTGCCAGCAGCCCCGGGGCAGAGACCCAGTACTTC.

This clonotype was recorded many times. The chain is built from TRBV5-1 and TRBJ2-1, with TRBD1 matching 8 bases. The CDR3 runs to 12 residues. V dropped 5 bases and J dropped 9; count of bases not matched to a gene: 4. Germline CDR1 is SGHRS and CDR2 is YFSETQ. CDR3 in DNA: TGCGCCAGCAGTTATGACAGGGGTGAGCAGTTCTTC. Protein: CASSYDRGEQFF.

This chain joins TRBV20-1 and TRBJ1-2; D call uncertain. Germline V gives CDR1 DFQATT, CDR2 SNEGSKA (reference sequence). The CDR3 is 13 amino acids. With 4 bases removed from V and 6 bases from J, the gap between germline ends came to 15 bases. CDR3 sequence: CSANGHYRDGYTF. CDR3 DNA sequence: TGCAGTGCTAACGGCCATTACAGAGATGGCTACACCTTC.

This clonotype has a count of ten or more. The J gene is TRBJ1-6, the V gene TRBV12-3 or TRBV12-4; no definite D call. The V and J ends lost 3 bases and 12 bases respectively, with 15 bases between them. This CDR3 is 14 amino acids long. The DNA for the CDR3 is TGTGCCAGCAGTTTGGTGGGTCCCATGGGACCCCTCCACTTT. It specifies CASSLVGPMGPLHF.

The rearrangement links TRBV27 to TRBJ2-7; 10 bases match TRBD1. V lost 2 bases, J lost 1 base, and 11 bases stayed unmatched. The germline gives CDR1 MNHEY, CDR2 SMNVEV (reference sequence). The CDR3 has 18 residues. CDR3 coding DNA: TGTGCCAGCAGTTTAAGACAGGGGGCGCTGGGGGTATCCTACGAGCAGTACTTC. It specifies CASSLRQGALGVSYEQYF.